This T cell receptor beta chain was documented in a study of blood T cells in healthy people across ages. Study results and caveats: Comparison with aged donors showed that long-lived donors had more naive CD4+ cells and higher diversity. Estimates of total diversity, which came from one million sequenced T cells, were considered to be underestimates.

Concerning this clonotype itself: Its antigen remains unknown.

With a J-beta primer mix and a sample-barcoded 5' primer, a second PCR ran about 7 to 12 cycles. Each TCR beta cDNA got a 12-nucleotide random molecular identifier. TCRdb called the 5' RACE reads again in MiXCR, with one record for every CDR3 protein. The repertoire holds fewer than 2,000,000 distinct CDR3 sequences, about 31% seen once, with approximately 10% in the top ten. Germline V gives CDR1 SGHKS, CDR2 YYEKEE (reference sequence). CDR3 length: 19 residues. V trimming: 3 bases; J trimming: 1 base; junction bases outside the gene matches: 14. V is TRBV5-5 and J is TRBJ2-2; 8 positions agree with TRBD2. Sequences were obtained from blood. This receptor was obtained from a woman aged 25 to 39 in good health. The CDR3, as DNA: TGTGCCAGCAGCTCCCGCTTGATCGGCGGGGGGCAGAACACCGGGGAGCTGTTTTTT. Residues: CASSSRLIGGGQNTGELFF.